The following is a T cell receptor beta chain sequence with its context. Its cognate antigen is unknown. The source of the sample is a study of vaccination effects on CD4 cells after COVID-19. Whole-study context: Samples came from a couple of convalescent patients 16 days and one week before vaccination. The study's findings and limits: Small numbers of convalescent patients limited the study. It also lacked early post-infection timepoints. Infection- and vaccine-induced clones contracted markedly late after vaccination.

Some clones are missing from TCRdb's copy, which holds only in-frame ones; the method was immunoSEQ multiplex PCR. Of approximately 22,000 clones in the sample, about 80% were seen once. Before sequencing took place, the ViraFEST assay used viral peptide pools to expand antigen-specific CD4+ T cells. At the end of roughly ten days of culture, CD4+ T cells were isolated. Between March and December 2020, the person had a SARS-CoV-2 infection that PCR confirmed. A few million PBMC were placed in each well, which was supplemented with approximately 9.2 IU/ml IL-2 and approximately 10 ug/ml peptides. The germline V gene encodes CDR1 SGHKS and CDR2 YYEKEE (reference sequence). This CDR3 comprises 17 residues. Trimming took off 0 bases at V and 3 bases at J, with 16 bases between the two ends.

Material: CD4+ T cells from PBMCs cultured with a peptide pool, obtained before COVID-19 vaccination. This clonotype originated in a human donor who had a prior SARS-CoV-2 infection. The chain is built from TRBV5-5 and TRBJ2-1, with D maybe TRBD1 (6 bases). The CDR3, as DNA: TGTGCCAGCAGCTTGGAGACAGGCCTGGTCGTCTACAATGAGCAGTTCTTC. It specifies CASSLETGLVVYNEQFF.